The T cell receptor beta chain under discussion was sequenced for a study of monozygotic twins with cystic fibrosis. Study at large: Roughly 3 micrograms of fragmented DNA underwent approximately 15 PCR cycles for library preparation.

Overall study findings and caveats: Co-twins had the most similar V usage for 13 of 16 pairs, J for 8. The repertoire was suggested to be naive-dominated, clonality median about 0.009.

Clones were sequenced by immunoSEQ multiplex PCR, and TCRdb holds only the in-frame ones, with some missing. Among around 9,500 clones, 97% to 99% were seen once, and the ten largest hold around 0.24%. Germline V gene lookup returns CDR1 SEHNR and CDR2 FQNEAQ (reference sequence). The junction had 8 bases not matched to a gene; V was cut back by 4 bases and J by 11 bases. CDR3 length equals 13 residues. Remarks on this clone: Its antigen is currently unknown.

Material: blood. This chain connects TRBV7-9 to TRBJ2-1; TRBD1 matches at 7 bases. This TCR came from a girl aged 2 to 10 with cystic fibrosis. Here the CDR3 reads CASSSTGALQQFF. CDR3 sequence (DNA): TGTGCCAGCAGCTCCACAGGGGCCCTACAGCAGTTCTTC.